The 31 T cell receptor beta chains presented below share a single source sample, sequenced in a study of T cell repertoires in cytomegalovirus infection. TCRdb ran MiXCR on the reads and lists one entry per CDR3 protein. The sample includes about 310,000 distinct CDR3 sequences, roughly a sixth of them seen just once. Sequenced input: PBMCs. Receptor source: a human donor in good health (CMV status not recorded). Some clones in this sample may be carry-over from other donors' samples.

V usage is TRBV24-1 and J usage is TRBJ2-4; maybe TRBD1 (7 bases). From germline, CDR1 is KGHDR and CDR2 SFDVKD. The CDR3 loop spans 15 amino acids. Trimming stripped 3 bases from V and 8 bases from J, with 16 bases between. The CDR3 DNA sequence: TGTGCCACCAGTGATCCTCGACAGGGCGGGGACATTCAGTACTTC. Translation gives CATSDPRQGGDIQYF.

There are a few counts of this clonotype. V gene TRBV4-1 combines with J gene TRBJ2-7; 9 positions match TRBD1. After removal of 7 bases from V and 4 bases from J, the junction contained 11 bases not matched to a gene. Germline assignment: CDR1 MGHRA and CDR2 YSYEKL. The CDR3 is 15 residues long. CDR3 in amino acids: CASTSGLGQGYEQYF. The CDR3 DNA is TGCGCCAGCACCAGCGGGTTAGGACAGGGGTACGAGCAGTACTTC.

This clonotype came up a few times. The rearrangement joins TRBV12-3 or TRBV12-4 to TRBJ1-6; TRBD1 matches 9 bases. The CDR3 is 17 amino acids. J gave up 7 bases and V 0 bases, and 7 bases lay outside the gene matches. The CDR3 protein is CASSLALDRGSNSPLHF. The CDR3 DNA is TGTGCCAGCAGTTTAGCGCTGGACAGGGGAAGCAATTCACCCCTCCACTTT.

There are many counts of this clonotype. J is TRBJ1-6 and V is TRBV19; D gene ambiguous. Trimming removed 7 bases from V and 7 bases from J, with 5 bases in between. This CDR3 spans 11 amino acids. Germline lookup yields CDR1 LNHDA and CDR2 SQIVND (reference sequence). The CDR3 sequence is CASNRNSPLHF. In DNA, the CDR3 is TGTGCCAGTAACAGAAATTCACCCCTCCACTTT.

This chain links TRBV28 with TRBJ1-4; no reliable D call. Per germline, CDR1 MDHEN and CDR2 SYDVKM. The CDR3 covers 12 residues. V was shortened by 5 bases and J by 12 bases, with 13 bases between the two germline ends. The CDR3 region has the DNA TGTGCCAGCAGTCGTGGGGTTGGAGAACTGTTTTTT. It yields the protein CASSRGVGELFF.

This clonotype was picked up many times. The chain is built from TRBV12-3 or TRBV12-4 and TRBJ1-1; 9 bases fit TRBD1. V was clipped by 5 bases and J by 8 bases; unmatched bases: 3. This CDR3 spans 12 amino acids. CDR3 in amino acids: CASSIQGAEAFF. The CDR3 coding sequence is TGTGCCAGCAGTATACAGGGGGCGGAAGCTTTCTTT.

This clonotype has at least ten counts. The chain uses TRBV20-1 and TRBJ2-5; 9 bases line up with TRBD2. This CDR3 region has 17 residues. CDR1 is DFQATT, CDR2 SNEGSKA, per germline (reference sequence). V lost 3 bases and J lost 2; bases outside the gene matches: 13. This CDR3 is CSASPSGGRTIQETQYF. The CDR3 coding sequence is TGCAGTGCTAGTCCCAGCGGGGGGCGTACGATACAAGAGACCCAGTACTTC.

The chain uses TRBV20-1 and TRBJ2-5; D uncertain. Germline CDR1 is DFQATT and CDR2 is SNEGSKA (reference sequence). This CDR3 contains 14 residues. Trimming took off 0 bases at V and 1 base at J, with 9 bases between the two ends. The DNA for the CDR3 is TGCAGTGCTAGAGATCCTAAGCGCCAAGAGACCCAGTACTTC. Its translation is CSARDPKRQETQYF.

At least ten counts were recorded for this clonotype. V gene TRBV7-9 combines with J gene TRBJ2-2; no definite D call. With 4 bases removed from V and 6 bases from J, the gap between germline ends came to 9 bases. Germline V gives CDR1 SEHNR, CDR2 FQNEAQ (reference sequence). CDR3 length: 13 amino acids. CDR3 in DNA: TGTGCCAGCAGCTCCGAAGTATCCGGGGAGCTGTTTTTT. Translated, it gives CASSSEVSGELFF.

CDR3 in DNA: TGTGCCAGCAGTTTAAGCCCCGATCAGAACACTGAAGCTTTCTTT. It codes for CASSLSPDQNTEAFF. The chain uses TRBV12-3 or TRBV12-4 and TRBJ1-1; no definite D call. The CDR3 covers 15 residues. Trimming stripped 2 bases from V and 1 base from J, with 11 bases between.

There are many counts of this clonotype. The chain employs TRBV12-3 or TRBV12-4 and TRBJ1-1; D remains ambiguous. This CDR3 is built from 14 residues. Trimming removed 6 bases from V and 5 bases from J, with 16 bases in between. The CDR3 bases are TGTGCCAGCAGCCCGAGTGCCAGGAGGACTGAAGCTTTCTTT. It codes for CASSPSARRTEAFF.

This clonotype turned up a few times. V usage is TRBV2 and J usage is TRBJ1-1, with D perhaps TRBD1 (6 bases). Germline CDR1 is SNHLY and CDR2 is FYNNEI. This CDR3 contains 17 residues. V lost 7 bases and J lost 3, with 24 bases in between. CDR3 amino acids: CASTKSLGGAQDTEAFF. CDR3 nucleotide sequence: TGTGCCAGCACTAAAAGTTTGGGGGGCGCGCAGGACACTGAAGCTTTCTTT.

This clonotype was seen a handful of times. The chain carries TRBV4-1 and TRBJ2-4; 7 bases match TRBD1. CDR3 length equals 16 residues. Germline V CDR1 and CDR2: MGHRA, YSYEKL. J gave up 6 bases and V 4 bases, and 12 bases lay outside the gene matches. The CDR3: CASSLSRQGVGNIQYF. CDR3 DNA: TGCGCCAGCAGCCTAAGTCGGCAGGGGGTTGGAAACATTCAGTACTTC.

This clonotype appeared a few times. J is TRBJ2-2 and V is TRBV20-1; D tentatively reads TRBD1 or TRBD2 (6 bases each). The CDR3 has 14 residues. CDR1 DFQATT and CDR2 SNEGSKA come from the germline V gene (reference sequence). V lost 4 bases and J lost 0, with 9 bases in between. The CDR3 DNA reads TGCAGTGCTATTCGGGGGCCGAACACCGGGGAGCTGTTTTTT. Translating gives CSAIRGPNTGELFF.

This clonotype was detected ten times or more. V usage is TRBV28 and J usage is TRBJ1-4; 9 bases match TRBD1. V shed 6 bases and J 3 bases; nucleotides not matched to a gene: 5. CDR1 is MDHEN, CDR2 SYDVKM, per germline. This CDR3 has 15 amino acids. CDR3 DNA sequence: TGTGCCAGCAGGACCCGGACAGGGGCTAATGAAAAACTGTTTTTT. Encoded protein: CASRTRTGANEKLFF.

This clonotype has only a few counts. The rearrangement links TRBV27 to TRBJ1-4, with TRBD1 matching 7 bases. J lost 6 bases, V lost 6 bases, and 13 bases had no gene match. The CDR3 has 16 residues. CDR1 MNHEY and CDR2 SMNVEV come from the germline V gene (reference sequence). CDR3 protein: CASRNQGGPSDEKLFF. The CDR3 DNA follows: TGTGCCAGCAGAAACCAGGGGGGCCCCTCGGATGAAAAACTGTTTTTT.

V usage is TRBV7-9 and J usage is TRBJ2-7; 7 positions agree with TRBD1. The CDR3 spans 20 residues. V was pared by 4 bases and J by 0 bases, with 21 bases of the junction left unmatched. The germline V gene has CDR1 SEHNR and CDR2 FQNEAQ (reference sequence). The CDR3, as DNA: TGTGCCAGCAGCTCAACACGGACACCGACAGGGTCGAGTGGCTCCTACGAGCAGTACTTC. Translating gives CASSSTRTPTGSSGSYEQYF. Filled out from reference TRBV7-9 and TRBJ2-7, the complete variable domain reads DTGVSQNPRHKITKRGQNVTFRCDPISEHNRLYWYRQTLGQGPEFLTYFQNEAQLEKSRLLSDRFSAERPKGSFSTLEIQRTEQGDSAMYLCASSSTRTPTGSSGSYEQYFGPGTRLTVT.

In this sample, this clonotype turned up a few times. This chain links TRBV7-6 with TRBJ2-7, with D possibly matching TRBD1 (5 bases). Trimming left V 5 bases short and J 0 bases short, with 17 bases between. The CDR3 has 16 amino acids. Germline values: CDR1 SGHVS, CDR2 FNYEAQ. The CDR3 DNA is TGTGCCAGCAGCCTGGGGCGACGGATTGACTCCTACGAGCAGTACTTC. Its protein is CASSLGRRIDSYEQYF.

This clonotype was detected many times. The chain links TRBV5-1 to TRBJ2-2, with D maybe TRBD1 (6 bases). Trimming pared 0 bases from V and 2 bases from J, leaving 11 bases between. Germline CDR1 and CDR2: SGHRS and YFSETQ. CDR3 length: 16 residues. CDR3 bases: TGCGCCAGCAGCTTGGAACTACAGGGAAACACCGGGGAGCTGTTTTTT. Its translation: CASSLELQGNTGELFF.

V and J are TRBV7-3 and TRBJ2-2; D may be TRBD1 (5 bases). V lost 5 bases and J lost 6, with 13 bases in between. The germline V gene encodes CDR1 SGHTA and CDR2 FQGTGA. CDR3 length: 14 residues. DNA for the CDR3: TGTGCCAGCAGCCCGACATCGACAGCCGGGGAGCTGTTTTTT. Its protein product is CASSPTSTAGELFF.

This clonotype showed up many times. This chain links TRBV7-2 with TRBJ1-6; D is unresolved. V was clipped by 1 base and J by 12 bases, with 10 bases between them. The CDR3 length is 13 residues. The germline gives CDR1 SGHTA, CDR2 FQGNSA. CDR3 DNA: TGTGCCAGCAGCTTAGAGTCCAGTCTACCCCTCCACTTT. Amino acid sequence: CASSLESSLPLHF.

The chain uses TRBV7-3 and TRBJ2-3; TRBD2 aligns across 7 bases. CDR3 size: 16 residues. Germline loops: CDR1 SGHTA, CDR2 FQGTGA. The J segment lost 1 base and the V segment lost 5 bases, leaving 9 bases of the junction unmatched. Here the CDR3 DNA reads TGTGCCAGCAGCCCCCTCGAAAGCGGGGGCACAGATACGCAGTATTTT. It yields the protein CASSPLESGGTDTQYF.

The chain combines TRBV20-1 with TRBJ1-5; 7 nucleotides agree with TRBD1. Germline V lookup: CDR1 DFQATT, CDR2 SNEGSKA (reference sequence). The CDR3 runs to 16 residues. The V gene end was trimmed by 2 bases and the J gene end by 0 bases; junction bases not matched to a gene: 7. For the CDR3, the DNA is TGCAGTGCTAGATGGGGACAGCAATATAGCAATCAGCCCCAGCATTTT. Translation: CSARWGQQYSNQPQHF.

A few counts support this clonotype. The rearrangement uses TRBV7-9 and TRBJ1-1; 8 positions match TRBD1. CDR3 size: 12 residues. Germline CDR1 and CDR2: SEHNR and FQNEAQ (reference sequence). DNA for the CDR3: TGTGTTGTCGGGTCAGGGGGCCATGAAGCTTTCTTT. The encoded protein is CVVGSGGHEAFF.

For the CDR3, the DNA is TGCAGTGCCCATCGGGACCTCTCCTACGAGCAGTACTTC. It translates to CSAHRDLSYEQYF. The gene calls are TRBV20-1 and TRBJ2-7; D is perhaps TRBD1 or TRBD2 (5 bases each). Germline V CDR1 and CDR2: DFQATT, SNEGSKA (reference sequence). The CDR3 extends over 13 amino acids. Trimming shortened V by 6 bases and J by 0 bases, and 12 bases separated the two germline ends.

This clonotype was seen more than once but under ten times. V and J are TRBV5-6 and TRBJ1-1; 8 bases align to TRBD1. V dropped 4 bases and J dropped 0; count of bases not matched to a gene: 5. Germline assignment: CDR1 SGHDT and CDR2 YYEEEE. This CDR3 has 15 residues. CDR3 loop: CASSRLDRVNTEAFF. The CDR3 nucleotides read TGTGCCAGCAGCCGGCTGGACAGGGTGAACACTGAAGCTTTCTTT.

This clonotype was counted a single time. V usage is TRBV28 and J usage is TRBJ1-5; 9 bases are shared with TRBD1. The V gene's germline CDR1 is MDHEN and CDR2 SYDVKM. CDR3 length equals 15 residues. Trimming cost V 7 bases and J 5 bases; bases outside gene matches: 9. CDR3 DNA sequence: TGTGCCAGCACCGACGGACAGGGGACTTATCAGCCCCAGCATTTT. Protein: CASTDGQGTYQPQHF.

Only a few counts were recorded for this clonotype. The gene calls are TRBV4-1 and TRBJ2-1; 9 nucleotides agree with TRBD1. Germline-derived CDR1 and CDR2 are MGHRA and YSYEKL. The CDR3 consists of 15 residues. V shed 2 bases and J 8 bases; nucleotides not matched to a gene: 7. Here the CDR3 DNA reads TGCGCCAGCAGCCAAATGGACAGGGGAGGCGATGAGCAGTTCTTC. This codes for CASSQMDRGGDEQFF.

This clonotype was seen more than once but under ten times. This sequence joins TRBV5-1 and TRBJ2-3; a possible D gene is TRBD2 (6 bases). V lost 4 bases and J lost 3, with 15 bases in between. Germline V lookup: CDR1 SGHRS, CDR2 YFSETQ. This CDR3 comprises 15 residues. The CDR3 DNA sequence: TGCGCCAGCAGCCGCGGGACGGATCGGACAGATACGCAGTATTTT. Protein product: CASSRGTDRTDTQYF.

CDR3 DNA sequence: TGCGCCAGCAGCTTGGAAGAGGGGGCGCGGACTGAAGCTTTCTTT. Translating gives CASSLEEGARTEAFF. This sequence joins TRBV5-1 and TRBJ1-1; 7 positions agree with TRBD1. V shed 0 bases and J 5 bases; nucleotides not matched to a gene: 7. The germline CDR1 and CDR2 sequences are SGHRS and YFSETQ. CDR3 length: 15 amino acids.

This clonotype was seen repeatedly, ten times or more. The V call is TRBV7-6, the J call TRBJ2-7, with D perhaps TRBD1 or TRBD2 (6 bases each). The CDR3 spans 16 residues. The germline CDR1 and CDR2 sequences are SGHVS and FNYEAQ. Trimming took 1 base from V and 7 from J, leaving 20 bases between them. The CDR3 bases are TGTGCCAGCAGCTTAGTAGGGGGGCATGTCCCTAGAGAGCAGTACTTC. Its translation is CASSLVGGHVPREQYF.